Listed below are T cell receptor beta chains from one sample, sequenced in a study of control samples from healthy donors and cancer patients. The data were produced by immunoSEQ multiplex PCR, yet TCRdb's version contains in-frame clones alone and is incomplete. The repertoire has 150,000 to 200,000 clones, roughly nine tenths of them found once; the top ten carry more than 1.3%. The sample consisted of blood. The receptors were gathered from a woman under 40 in good health. The CDR3 runs from the conserved cysteine through the conserved F or W. D genes are given only for firm matches. Only part of the rows carry a size: once, few, many, or a class if the clone is expanded.

DNA	CDR3	D	size	V	J
TGTGCCAGCAGTTTATGGGCGACAGGGAGCTCCTACGAGCAGTACTTC	CASSLWATGSSYEQYF	TRBD1	.	TRBV28	TRBJ2-7
TGTGCCAGCAGTGTCACTAGCGGGGGGTACAATGAGCAGTTCTTC	CASSVTSGGYNEQFF	TRBD2	.	TRBV6-4	TRBJ2-1
TGTGCCACCAGTGTCGGGACAGGGGGCTTAAACGAGCAGTACTTC	CATSVGTGGLNEQYF	TRBD1	few	TRBV24-1	TRBJ2-7
TGTGCCAGCAGCCAAGGGCAGGGGGCGCGTAATAGCAATCAGCCCCAGCATTTT	CASSQGQGARNSNQPQHF	TRBD1	.	TRBV4-2	TRBJ1-5
TGTGCCAGCTCACGACAGGACTATGGCTACACCTTC	CASSRQDYGYTF	.	.	TRBV18	TRBJ1-2
TGTGCCAGTAGGAACGGACAGTCGGGCACCGGGGAGCTGTTTTTT	CASRNGQSGTGELFF	.	few	TRBV19	TRBJ2-2
TGTGCCAGCAGCCAAGCGGGGGGGACAGATACGCAGTATTTT	CASSQAGGTDTQYF	TRBD2	.	TRBV3-1/TRBV3-2	TRBJ2-3
TGTGCCACCAGCAAGAAGGGGAACACTGAAGCTTTCTTT	CATSKKGNTEAFF	.	.	TRBV15	TRBJ1-1
TGTGCCAGCTCACCAAGTTTCGGTAGCAATCAGCCCCAGCATTTT	CASSPSFGSNQPQHF	.	.	TRBV18	TRBJ1-5
TGCGCCAGCAGTGACCGGGACAGGGGAAGGGAGACCCAGTACTTC	CASSDRDRGRETQYF	TRBD1	.	TRBV10-1	TRBJ2-5
TGTGCCAGCAGCTTAGGAGGGACAGGGACTAACTATGGCTACACCTTC	CASSLGGTGTNYGYTF	TRBD1	.	TRBV7-8	TRBJ1-2
TGTGCCAGCAGCTTAGTACAGGGGGAATACGAGCAGTACTTC	CASSLVQGEYEQYF	TRBD1	.	TRBV7-9	TRBJ2-7
TGTGCCAGCAGCTTAGGTGGCGGGCCAGGGGTGGATACGCAGTATTTT	CASSLGGGPGVDTQYF	.	.	TRBV7-2	TRBJ2-3
TGTGCCAGCTCACTGGGACTAGCGGGGACAGATACGCAGTATTTT	CASSLGLAGTDTQYF	TRBD2	once	TRBV18	TRBJ2-3
TGTGCCAGCTCACCACCGGGGAGAGTCACTGAAGCTTTCTTT	CASSPPGRVTEAFF	.	.	TRBV18	TRBJ1-1
TGTGCCAGCAGCTTTGGATTGGGGGAGTACGAGCAGTACTTC	CASSFGLGEYEQYF	.	.	TRBV5-4	TRBJ2-7
TGTGCCAGCAGCTTATCAGCGGGGGGGAACCAAGAGACCCAGTACTTC	CASSLSAGGNQETQYF	TRBD2	.	TRBV7-9	TRBJ2-5
TGTGCCTGGAGTGTCGGGGGGGCATATAGCAATCAGCCCCAGCATTTT	CAWSVGGAYSNQPQHF	.	.	TRBV30	TRBJ1-5
TGCGCCAGCAGCTTGTCTTTTCGAATTGAGACCCAGTACTTC	CASSLSFRIETQYF	.	.	TRBV5-1	TRBJ2-5
TGCGCCAGCAGCCCGCGACTAGTCCGGGAGACCCAGTACTTC	CASSPRLVRETQYF	.	.	TRBV5-1	TRBJ2-5